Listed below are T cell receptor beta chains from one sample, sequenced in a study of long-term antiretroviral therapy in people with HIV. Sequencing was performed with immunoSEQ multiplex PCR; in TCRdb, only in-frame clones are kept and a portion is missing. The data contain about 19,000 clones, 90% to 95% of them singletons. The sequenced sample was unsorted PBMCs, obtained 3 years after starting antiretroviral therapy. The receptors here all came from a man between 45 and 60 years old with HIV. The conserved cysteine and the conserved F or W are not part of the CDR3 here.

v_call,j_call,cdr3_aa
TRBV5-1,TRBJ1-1,ASSLDRGANTEAF
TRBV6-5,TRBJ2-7,ASSQLAGGSHEQY
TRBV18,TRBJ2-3,ASSRDLTDTQY
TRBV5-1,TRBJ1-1,ASSLASPLWNTEAF
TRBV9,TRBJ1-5,ASSAGTGGKNNQPQH
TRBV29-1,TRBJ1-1,SVEGIQGSEAF
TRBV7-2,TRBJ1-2,ASSLPDSGYT
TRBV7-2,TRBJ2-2,ASSLTSGGQNTGELF
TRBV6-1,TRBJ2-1,ASAITGATYNEQF
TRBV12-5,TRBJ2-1,ASGGSGGAEQF
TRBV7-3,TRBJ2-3,ASSFSGTDTQY
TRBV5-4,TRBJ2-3,ASSSGLAGTDTQY
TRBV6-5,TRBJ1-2,ASSDNSGYT
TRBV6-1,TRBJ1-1,ASSTQDGPTEAF
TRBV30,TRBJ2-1,AWSVLGTGPNNEQF
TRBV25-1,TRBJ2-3,ASTVRGGQDTQY
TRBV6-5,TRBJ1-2,ASSATGGAYGYT
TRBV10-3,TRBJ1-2,AVEGQGAGGYT
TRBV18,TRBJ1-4,ASSPGRGNEKLF
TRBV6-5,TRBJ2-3,ASCLNTGGTDTQY
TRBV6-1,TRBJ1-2,AYANEATNYGYT
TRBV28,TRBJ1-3,ASSSTENQPISGNTIY
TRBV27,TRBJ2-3,ASSSVLTDTQY
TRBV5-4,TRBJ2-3,ASSYNQLLAGTDTQY
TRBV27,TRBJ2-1,ASSLLANRNEQF
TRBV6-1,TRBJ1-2,ASRQAGGYT
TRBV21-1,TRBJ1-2,ASSKEGQDGYT
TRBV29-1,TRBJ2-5,SVAGGRYRETQY
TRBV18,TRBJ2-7,ASSREQGQGNDEQY
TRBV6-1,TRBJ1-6,ASDTSSYNSPLH
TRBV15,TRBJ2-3,ATSRDQGNTDTQY
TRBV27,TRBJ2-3,ASSPLGGAKDTQY
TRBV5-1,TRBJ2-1,ASSPGVAGQF
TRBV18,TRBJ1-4,ASSPNQGPSEKLF
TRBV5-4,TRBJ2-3,ASSPRASGGSFPSTDTQY
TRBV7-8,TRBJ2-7,ASSQTDRGYEQY
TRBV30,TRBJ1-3,AWTSGRNTIY
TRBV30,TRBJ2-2,AWAGENTGELF
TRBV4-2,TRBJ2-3,ASSQGLAGTDTQY
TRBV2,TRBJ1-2,ASRPDKNYGYT
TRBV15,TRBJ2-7,ATSRGDGRGPEQY
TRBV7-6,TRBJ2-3,ASSLRVLAGETDTQY
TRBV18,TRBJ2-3,ASSPPWGDLNTDTQY
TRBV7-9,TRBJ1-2,ASSSVTESVYGYT
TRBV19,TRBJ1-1,ASSIAAASSTEAF
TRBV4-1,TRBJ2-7,ASSLYAGTGGGQY
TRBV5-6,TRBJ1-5,ASSRTDRENQPQH
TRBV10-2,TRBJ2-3,ASSRTGESTDTQY
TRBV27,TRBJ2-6,ASSLSMGGANVLT
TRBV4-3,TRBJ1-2,ASSQEGVDYGYT
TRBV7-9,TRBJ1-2,ASSIFRGYGYT
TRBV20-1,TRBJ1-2,SAARSLGYT
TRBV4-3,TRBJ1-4,ASSQGQGEEKLF
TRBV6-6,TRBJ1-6,ASSPGQENSPLH
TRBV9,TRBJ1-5,ASSSNREVSNQPQH